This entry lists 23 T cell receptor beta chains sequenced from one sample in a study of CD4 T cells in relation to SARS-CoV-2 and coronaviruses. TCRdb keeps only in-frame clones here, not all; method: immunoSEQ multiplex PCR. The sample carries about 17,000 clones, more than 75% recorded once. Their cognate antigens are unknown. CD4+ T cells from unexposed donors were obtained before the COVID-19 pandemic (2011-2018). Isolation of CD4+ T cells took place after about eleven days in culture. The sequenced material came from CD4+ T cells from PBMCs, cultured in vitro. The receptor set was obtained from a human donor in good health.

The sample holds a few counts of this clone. CDR3 sequence (DNA): TGTGCCAGTAGTCCCCTCGCCGAGGCCGGTGTTGGCTACACCTTC. Residues: CASSPLAEAGVGYTF. V is TRBV19 and J is TRBJ1-2; D unclear. Trimming pared 5 bases from V and 7 bases from J, leaving 20 bases between. The CDR3 extends over 15 amino acids. Germline-derived CDR1 and CDR2 are LNHDA and SQIVND (reference sequence).

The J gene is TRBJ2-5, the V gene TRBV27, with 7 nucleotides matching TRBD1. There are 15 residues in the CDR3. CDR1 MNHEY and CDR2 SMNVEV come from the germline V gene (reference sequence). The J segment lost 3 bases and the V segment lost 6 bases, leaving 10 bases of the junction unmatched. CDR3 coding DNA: TGTGCCAGCAGGGTTTACAGGGGTGGAAAAGAGACCCAGTACTTC. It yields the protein CASRVYRGGKETQYF.

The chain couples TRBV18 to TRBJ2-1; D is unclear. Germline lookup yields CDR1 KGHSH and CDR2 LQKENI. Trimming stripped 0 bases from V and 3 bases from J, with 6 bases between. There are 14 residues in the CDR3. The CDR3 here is CASSPPPNYNEQFF. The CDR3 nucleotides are TGTGCCAGCTCACCACCGCCTAACTACAATGAGCAGTTCTTC. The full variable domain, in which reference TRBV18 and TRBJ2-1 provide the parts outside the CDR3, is NAGVMQNPRHLVRRRGQEARLRCSPMKGHSHVYWYRQLPEEGLKFMVYLQKENIIDESGMPKERFSAEFPKEGPSILRIQQVVRGDSAAYFCASSPPPNYNEQFFGPGTRLTVL.

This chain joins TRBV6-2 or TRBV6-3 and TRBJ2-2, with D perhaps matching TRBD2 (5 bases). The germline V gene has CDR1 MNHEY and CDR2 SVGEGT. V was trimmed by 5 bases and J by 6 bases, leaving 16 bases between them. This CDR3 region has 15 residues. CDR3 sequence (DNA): TGTGCCAGCAGTGAGGAGGTGGTCGTCGCCGGGGAGCTGTTTTTT. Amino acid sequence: CASSEEVVVAGELFF.

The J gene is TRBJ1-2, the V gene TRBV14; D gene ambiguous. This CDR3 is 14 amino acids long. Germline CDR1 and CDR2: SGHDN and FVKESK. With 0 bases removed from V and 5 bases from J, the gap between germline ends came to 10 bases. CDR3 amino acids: CASSQDMAGYGYTF. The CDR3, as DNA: TGTGCCAGCAGCCAAGATATGGCTGGTTATGGCTACACCTTC.

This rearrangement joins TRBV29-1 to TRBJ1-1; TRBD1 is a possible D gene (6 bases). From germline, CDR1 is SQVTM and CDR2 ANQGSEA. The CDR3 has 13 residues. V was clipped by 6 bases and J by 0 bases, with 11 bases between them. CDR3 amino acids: CSVGDRMNTEAFF. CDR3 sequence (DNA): TGCAGCGTGGGAGACAGGATGAACACTGAAGCTTTCTTT.

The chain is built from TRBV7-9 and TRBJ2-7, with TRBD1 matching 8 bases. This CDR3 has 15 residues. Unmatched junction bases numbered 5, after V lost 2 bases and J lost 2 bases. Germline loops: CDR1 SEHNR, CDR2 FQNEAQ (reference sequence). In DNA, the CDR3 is TGTGCCAGCAGCTTAAGGAGGACAGGGCCCTACGAGCAGTACTTC. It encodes CASSLRRTGPYEQYF.

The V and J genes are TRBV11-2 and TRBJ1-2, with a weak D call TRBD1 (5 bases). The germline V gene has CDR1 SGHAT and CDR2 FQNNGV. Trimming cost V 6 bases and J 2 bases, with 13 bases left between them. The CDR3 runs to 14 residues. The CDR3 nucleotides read TGTGCCAGCAGTTCGCGCAGGGAGAACTATGGCTACACCTTC. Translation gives CASSSRRENYGYTF.

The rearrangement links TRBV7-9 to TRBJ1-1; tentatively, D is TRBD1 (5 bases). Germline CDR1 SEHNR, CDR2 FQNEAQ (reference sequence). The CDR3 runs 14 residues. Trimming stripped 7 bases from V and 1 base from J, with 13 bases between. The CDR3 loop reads CASIPRQGNTEAFF. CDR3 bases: TGTGCCAGCATCCCCAGGCAGGGGAACACTGAAGCTTTCTTT.

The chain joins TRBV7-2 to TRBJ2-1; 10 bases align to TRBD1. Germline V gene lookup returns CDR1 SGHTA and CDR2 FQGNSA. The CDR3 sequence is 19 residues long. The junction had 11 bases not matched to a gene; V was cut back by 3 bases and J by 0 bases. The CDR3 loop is CASSFPGQGWRSSYNEQFF. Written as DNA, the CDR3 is TGTGCCAGCAGCTTTCCGGGACAGGGGTGGCGGAGCTCCTACAATGAGCAGTTCTTC.

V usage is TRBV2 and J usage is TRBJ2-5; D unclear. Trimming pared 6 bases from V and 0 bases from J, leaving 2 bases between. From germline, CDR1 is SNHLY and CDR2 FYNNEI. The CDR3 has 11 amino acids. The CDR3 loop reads CASSYQETQYF. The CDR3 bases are TGTGCCAGCAGCTACCAAGAGACCCAGTACTTC.

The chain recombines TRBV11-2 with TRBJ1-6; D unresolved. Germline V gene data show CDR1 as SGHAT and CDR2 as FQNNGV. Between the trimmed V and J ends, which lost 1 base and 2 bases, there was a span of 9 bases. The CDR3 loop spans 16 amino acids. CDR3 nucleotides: TGTGCCAGCAGCTTAGCGCAGGAGACCTATAATTCACCCCTCCACTTT. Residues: CASSLAQETYNSPLHF.

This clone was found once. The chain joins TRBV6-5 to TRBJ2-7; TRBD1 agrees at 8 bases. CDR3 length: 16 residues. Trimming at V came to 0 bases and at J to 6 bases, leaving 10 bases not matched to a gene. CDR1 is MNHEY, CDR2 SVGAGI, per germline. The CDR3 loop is CASSYSPDRVRGEQYF. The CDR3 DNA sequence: TGTGCCAGCAGTTACTCCCCGGACAGGGTCAGGGGCGAGCAGTACTTC.

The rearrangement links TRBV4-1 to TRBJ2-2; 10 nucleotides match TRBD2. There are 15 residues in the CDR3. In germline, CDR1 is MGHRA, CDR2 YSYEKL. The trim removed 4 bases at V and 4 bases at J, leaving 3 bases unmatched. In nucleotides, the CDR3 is TGCGCCAGCAGCCGAGCTAGCGGGGGCACCGGGGAGCTGTTTTTT. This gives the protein CASSRASGGTGELFF.

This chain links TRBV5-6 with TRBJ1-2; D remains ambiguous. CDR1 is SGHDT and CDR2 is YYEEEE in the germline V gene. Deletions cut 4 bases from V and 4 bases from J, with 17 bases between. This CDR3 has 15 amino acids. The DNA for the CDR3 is TGTGCCAGCAGCGCAGGACGCACCTGGGGCTATGGCTACACCTTC. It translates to CASSAGRTWGYGYTF.

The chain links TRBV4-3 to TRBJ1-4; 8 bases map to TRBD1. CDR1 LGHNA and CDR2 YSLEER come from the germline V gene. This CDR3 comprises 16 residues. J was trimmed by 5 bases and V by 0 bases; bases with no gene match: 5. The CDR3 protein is CASSQDLTGVNEKLFF. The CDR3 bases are TGCGCCAGCAGCCAAGACCTGACAGGGGTGAATGAAAAACTGTTTTTT.

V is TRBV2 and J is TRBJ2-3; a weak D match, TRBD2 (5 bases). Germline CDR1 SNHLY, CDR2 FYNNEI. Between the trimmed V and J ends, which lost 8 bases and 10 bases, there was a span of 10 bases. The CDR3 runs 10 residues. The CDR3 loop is CASQRLSQYF. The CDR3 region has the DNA TGTGCCAGCCAGCGGCTATCGCAGTATTTT.

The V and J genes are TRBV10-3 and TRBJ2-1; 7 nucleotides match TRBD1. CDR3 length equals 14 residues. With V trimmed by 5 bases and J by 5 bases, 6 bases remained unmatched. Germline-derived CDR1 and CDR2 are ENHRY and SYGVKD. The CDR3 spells CAISSDRVDNEQFF. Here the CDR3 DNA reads TGTGCCATCAGTTCCGACAGGGTAGACAATGAGCAGTTCTTC.

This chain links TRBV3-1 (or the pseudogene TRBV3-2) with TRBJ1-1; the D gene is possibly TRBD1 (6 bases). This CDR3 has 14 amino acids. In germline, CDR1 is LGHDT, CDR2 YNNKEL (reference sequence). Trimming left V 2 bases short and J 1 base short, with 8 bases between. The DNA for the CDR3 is TGTGCCAGCAGCCAAAGAGGGGGGAACACTGAAGCTTTCTTT. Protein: CASSQRGGNTEAFF.

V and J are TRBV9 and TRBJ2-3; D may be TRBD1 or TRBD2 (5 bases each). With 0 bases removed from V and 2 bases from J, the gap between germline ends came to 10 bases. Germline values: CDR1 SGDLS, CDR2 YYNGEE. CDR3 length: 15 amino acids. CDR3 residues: CASSVGKGTTDTQYF. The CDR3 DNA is TGTGCCAGCAGCGTAGGGAAAGGGACCACAGATACGCAGTATTTT.

CDR3 nucleotides: TGTGCCAGTAGAGGGCATAAGAGCGCCCAGGGATGGGACCAAGAGACCCAGTACTTC. This sequence encodes CASRGHKSAQGWDQETQYF. The chain is built from TRBV19 and TRBJ2-5; tentative D call: TRBD1 (5 bases). This CDR3 has 19 residues. Trimming left V 6 bases short and J 0 bases short, with 26 bases between. The germline V gene has CDR1 LNHDA and CDR2 SQIVND (reference sequence).

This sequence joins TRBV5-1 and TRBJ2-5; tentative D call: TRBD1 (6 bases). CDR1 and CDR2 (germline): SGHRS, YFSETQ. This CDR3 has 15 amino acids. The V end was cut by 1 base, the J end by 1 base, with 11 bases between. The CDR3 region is CASSLIETGQETQYF. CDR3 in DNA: TGCGCCAGCAGCTTGATTGAGACAGGCCAAGAGACCCAGTACTTC.

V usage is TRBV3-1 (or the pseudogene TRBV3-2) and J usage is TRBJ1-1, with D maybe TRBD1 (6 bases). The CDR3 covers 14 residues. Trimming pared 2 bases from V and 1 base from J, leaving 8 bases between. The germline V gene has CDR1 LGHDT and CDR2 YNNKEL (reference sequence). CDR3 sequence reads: CASSQWDKNTEAFF. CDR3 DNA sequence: TGTGCCAGCAGCCAATGGGACAAGAACACTGAAGCTTTCTTT.